Here is one T cell receptor beta chain with its context. This sample is drawn from a study of blood T cell repertoires in COVID-19. The CDR3 covers 15 residues. The V end lost 1 base, the J end lost 1 base, and 10 bases lay between the germline ends. Germline V gene sequence: CDR1 SGHNT, CDR2 YYREEE (reference sequence). Clones were read by immunoSEQ multiplex PCR, and TCRdb kept only the in-frame ones, dropping some. The sample holds 200,000 to 300,000 clones, approximately 88% seen once. Recruited during active infection, patients (from Seattle) were subsequently followed longitudinally. Sequencing was carried out using peripheral blood. This clonotype was sampled from a woman in her twenties or thirties with COVID-19, enrolled during active disease. The chain couples TRBV5-4 to TRBJ2-3, with D perhaps TRBD2 (6 bases). The chain's CDR3 is CASSLYGRGTDTQYF. The CDR3 nucleotides are TGTGCCAGCAGCTTGTACGGGAGAGGCACAGATACGCAGTATTTT.